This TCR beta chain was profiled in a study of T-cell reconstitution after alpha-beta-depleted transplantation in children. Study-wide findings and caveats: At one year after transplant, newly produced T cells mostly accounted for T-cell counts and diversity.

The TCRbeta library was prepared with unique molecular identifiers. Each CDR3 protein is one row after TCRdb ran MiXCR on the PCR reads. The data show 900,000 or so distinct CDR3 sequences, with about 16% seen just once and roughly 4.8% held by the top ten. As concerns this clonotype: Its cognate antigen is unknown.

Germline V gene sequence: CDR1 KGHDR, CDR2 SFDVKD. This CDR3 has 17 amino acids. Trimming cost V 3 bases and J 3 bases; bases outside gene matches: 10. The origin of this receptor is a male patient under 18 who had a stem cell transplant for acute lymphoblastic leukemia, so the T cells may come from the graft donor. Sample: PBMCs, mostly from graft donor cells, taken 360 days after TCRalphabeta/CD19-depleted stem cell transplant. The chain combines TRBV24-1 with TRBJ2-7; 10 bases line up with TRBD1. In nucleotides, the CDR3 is TGTGCCACCAGTGATCCGCCGCGACAGGGGGCGGTCTACGAGCAGTACTTC. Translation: CATSDPPRQGAVYEQYF.